The sample holds many counts of the clone carrying this T cell receptor beta chain. The target antigen is unknown. The data are from a study of molecular identifiers for immune sequencing clone quantification. Study-level findings and limits: Detecting spiked Jurkat TCR RNA from one cell among one million naive cells was reportedly possible.

Every naive CD8 library was made from between about 18,000 and 1,100,000 sorted cells with 10%, 30% or 50% RNA. Naive CD8 T cells were picked out by sorting for CD8+CD4-CCR7+CD45RA+. TCRdb fed the PCR reads into MiXCR, producing one record per CDR3 protein. The table records 600,000 to 650,000 distinct CDR3 sequences, roughly 21% of them present only once. The CDR3 is 14 amino acids. The junction had 4 bases not matched to a gene; V was cut back by 3 bases and J by 4 bases. The TCR originated in a human donor in good health. Some libraries in this study had Jurkat cell RNA spiked in. This chain links TRBV12-3 or TRBV12-4 with TRBJ2-3; 7 nucleotides align to TRBD1. The specimen was naive CD8+ T cells from blood, with Jurkat cell RNA spiked in. The subset: FACS-sorted CD8+CD4-CCR7+CD45RA+ naive T cells. For the CDR3, the DNA is TGTGCCAGCAGTTTTCGACAGGGCCCAGATACGCAGTATTTT. Amino acid sequence: CASSFRQGPDTQYF.